This T cell receptor beta chain was captured by sequencing in a study of blood T cells in healthy people across ages. As to this clonotype: The antigen is unknown.

The study's findings and limits: One million T cells yielded diversity estimates that were considered underestimates. More naive CD4+ cells and higher diversity marked long-lived donors relative to aged donors.

For the second PCR, which ran for about 7 to 11 cycles, a sample-barcoded 5' primer and a J-beta primer mix were used. Every cDNA molecule carried a tag from a template-switch adaptor bearing 12 random nucleotides. TCRdb called the 5' RACE reads again in MiXCR, with one record for every CDR3 protein. The table has about 1,500,000 distinct CDR3 sequences, approximately 38% seen once. This CDR3 spans 11 amino acids. V was clipped by 6 bases and J by 3 bases, with 7 bases between them. Germline V gene data show CDR1 as SGHRS and CDR2 as YFSETQ. The sequence was collected from a woman in her late teens or twenties in good health. Sequencing was performed on blood. The genes are TRBV5-1 and TRBJ2-7; no clear D. CDR3 in amino acids: CASTADYEQYF. CDR3 bases: TGCGCCAGCACGGCTGACTACGAGCAGTACTTC. Using reference TRBV5-1 and TRBJ2-7 for the parts outside the CDR3, the full variable domain is KAGVTQTPRYLIKTRGQQVTLSCSPISGHRSVSWYQQTPGQGLQFLFEYFSETQRNKGNFPGRFSGRQFSNSRSEMNVSTLELGDSALYLCASTADYEQYFGPGTRLTVT.